The 9 T cell receptor beta chains below come from one sample, sequenced in a study of control samples from healthy donors and cancer patients. The assay was immunoSEQ multiplex PCR, and TCRdb's table has in-frame clones only and misses some. Of around 200,000 clones listed, about 93% were seen once; the top ten hold more than 1.1%. The sample was blood. These receptors were taken from a man between 18 and 35 years old in good health.

This rearrangement joins TRBV3-1 (or the pseudogene TRBV3-2) to TRBJ1-1; D ambiguous. Germline V lookup: CDR1 LGHDT, CDR2 YNNKEL (reference sequence). This CDR3 has 15 residues. The V and J ends lost 0 bases and 2 bases respectively, with 10 bases between them. In DNA, the CDR3 is TGTGCCAGCAGCCAAGATGATGGCGGAAACACTGAAGCTTTCTTT. Its protein product is CASSQDDGGNTEAFF.

The rearrangement uses TRBV5-1 and TRBJ2-3; D may be TRBD2 (7 bases). The CDR3 covers 15 residues. V was pared by 6 bases and J by 0 bases, with 14 bases between. Germline CDR1 is SGHRS and CDR2 is YFSETQ. CDR3 in amino acids: CASNREGTSTDTQYF. DNA of the CDR3: TGCGCCAGCAACAGGGAGGGCACTAGCACAGATACGCAGTATTTT.

The rearrangement links TRBV23-1 to TRBJ1-1; perhaps TRBD1 as D (6 bases). TRBV23-1 is reported as an ORF; its role is uncertain. There are 15 residues in the CDR3. Trimming took 6 bases from V and 1 from J, leaving 15 bases between them. This CDR3 reads CASRGRDMKNTEAFF. The CDR3 DNA is TGCGCCAGCAGGGGCCGGGACATGAAGAACACTGAAGCTTTCTTT.

The V gene is TRBV24-1, the J gene TRBJ1-2, with D possibly TRBD1 on 5 matching bases. This CDR3 is 14 amino acids long. Trimming pared 7 bases from V and 4 bases from J, leaving 15 bases between. CDR1 and CDR2 from the germline V gene are KGHDR and SFDVKD. The CDR3 DNA sequence: TGTGCCACCAGATACGAGGAGGGACGCTATGGCTACACCTTC. Translated: CATRYEEGRYGYTF.

The genes are TRBV18 and TRBJ1-4; D not resolved. Trimming removed 0 bases at V and 8 bases at J, with 19 bases between. The germline V gene has CDR1 KGHSH and CDR2 LQKENI. This CDR3 comprises 17 residues. CDR3 nucleotides: TGTGCCAGCTCACCACCGTCGGCCGGTAGGAGTGGCGAAAAACTGTTTTTT. It yields the protein CASSPPSAGRSGEKLFF.

The rearrangement links TRBV4-1 to TRBJ2-7; D is unclear. This CDR3 is 14 amino acids long. Trimming took off 4 bases at V and 2 bases at J, with 12 bases between the two ends. The germline gives CDR1 MGHRA, CDR2 YSYEKL. The CDR3 reads CASSPSDGTYEQYF. CDR3 DNA: TGCGCCAGCAGCCCGTCGGACGGCACCTACGAGCAGTACTTC.

The chain is built from TRBV19 and TRBJ2-2; D is perhaps TRBD1 (6 bases). Trimming took off 5 bases at V and 3 bases at J, with 10 bases between the two ends. The CDR3 totals 14 residues. Per germline, CDR1 LNHDA and CDR2 SQIVND (reference sequence). CDR3 coding DNA: TGTGCCAGTAGTTCGACAGGTTACACCGGGGAGCTGTTTTTT. It translates to CASSSTGYTGELFF. Full variable domain (missing parts from reference TRBV19 and TRBJ2-2): DGGITQSPKYLFRKEGQNVTLSCEQNLNHDAMYWYRQDPGQGLRLIYYSQIVNDFQKGDIAEGYSVSREKKESFPLTVTSAQKNPTAFYLCASSSTGYTGELFFGEGSRLTVL.

This rearrangement joins TRBV5-1 to TRBJ1-3; D uncertain. Trimming took 4 bases from V and 2 from J, leaving 13 bases between them. Germline V lookup: CDR1 SGHRS, CDR2 YFSETQ. This CDR3 is built from 15 residues. In DNA, the CDR3 is TGCGCCAGCAGCCGCAATTACTCTCCTGGAAACACCATATATTTT. Translation: CASSRNYSPGNTIYF.

This chain joins TRBV18 and TRBJ1-6; D remains ambiguous. The ends were cut back, 2 bases at V and 1 base at J, with 9 bases in the middle. Germline CDR1 and CDR2: KGHSH and LQKENI. This CDR3 has 16 amino acids. Written as DNA, the CDR3 is TGTGCCAGCTCACCAGACCAGGCATCCTATAATTCACCCCTCCACTTT. As protein: CASSPDQASYNSPLHF.